This T cell receptor (beta chain) was identified in a study of molecular identifiers for immune sequencing clone quantification. Study-wide results and caveats: Clones with over 20 RNA copies captured over 99% of effector molecules but under 1% of naive ones. Identical TCR molecules can share a barcode, and this sharing could underestimate highly expanded clone sizes.

TCRdb used MiXCR to reprocess the PCR reads, holding one entry per CDR3 protein. The sample gives about 640,000 distinct CDR3 sequences, 15% to 20% of which show up once; roughly 0.83% is in the top ten. Deletions cut 0 bases from V and 0 bases from J, with 14 bases between. The CDR3 runs 16 residues. Germline V gene sequence: CDR1 GTSNPN, CDR2 SVGIG (reference sequence). Sorted naive CD8 T cells, about 17,000 to 1,000,000, were sequenced from 10%, 30% or 50% RNA. Many counts were recorded for this clonotype. Its antigen is undetermined. Sequences were obtained from naive CD8+ T cells from blood, with Jurkat cell RNA spiked in. The subset is: FACS-sorted CD8+CD4-CCR7+CD45RA+ naive T cells. This sequence was found in a human donor in good health. Some libraries in this study had Jurkat cell RNA spiked in. The genes are TRBV30 and TRBJ2-5; D not resolved. This chain's CDR3 is CAWSVRRSLYQETQYF. The DNA of the CDR3 is TGTGCCTGGAGTGTACGGCGCAGCTTGTACCAAGAGACCCAGTACTTC.